This TCR beta chain was observed in a study of shared clonotypes between healthy human individuals. The CDR3 covers 15 residues. Trimming removed 6 bases from V and 2 bases from J, with 14 bases in between. Germline values: CDR1 MNHNS, CDR2 SASEGT. Deep level was the assay's run setting. Here immunoSEQ multiplex PCR was the method, and the copy in TCRdb shows in-frame clones only, minus some. The sample includes roughly 2.5 million clones, more than 90% seen only once; the top ten take more than 0.12%. The TCR was taken from a man aged 18 to 30 in good health. The chain recombines TRBV6-1 with TRBJ1-3; no firm D call. Sequencing was done on a sample of naive CD4+ T cells sorted from blood. The subset here: CD45RA+ positively selected. This CDR3 reads CASSLETPTGNTIYF. The CDR3 nucleotides read TGTGCCAGCAGCCTGGAAACACCCACTGGAAACACCATATATTTT.